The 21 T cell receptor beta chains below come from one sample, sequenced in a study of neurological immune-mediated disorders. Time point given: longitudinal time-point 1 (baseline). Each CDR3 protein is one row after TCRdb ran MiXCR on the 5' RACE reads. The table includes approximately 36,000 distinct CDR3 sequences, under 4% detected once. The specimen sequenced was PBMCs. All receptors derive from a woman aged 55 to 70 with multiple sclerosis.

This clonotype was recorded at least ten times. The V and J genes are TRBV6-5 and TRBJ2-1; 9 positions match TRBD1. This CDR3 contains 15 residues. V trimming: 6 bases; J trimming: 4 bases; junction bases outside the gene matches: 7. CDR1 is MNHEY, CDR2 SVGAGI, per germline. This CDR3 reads CASRQDRGSYNEQFF. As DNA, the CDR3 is TGTGCCAGCAGACAAGACAGGGGGTCTTACAATGAGCAGTTCTTC.

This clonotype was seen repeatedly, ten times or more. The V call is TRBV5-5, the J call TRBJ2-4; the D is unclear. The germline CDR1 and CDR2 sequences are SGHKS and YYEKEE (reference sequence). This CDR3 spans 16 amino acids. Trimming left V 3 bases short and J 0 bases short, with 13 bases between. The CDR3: CASSSTQSLAKNIQYF. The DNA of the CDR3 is TGTGCCAGCAGCTCAACCCAATCCCTAGCCAAAAACATTCAGTACTTC. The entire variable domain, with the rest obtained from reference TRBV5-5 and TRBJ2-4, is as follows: DAGVTQSPTHLIKTRGQQVTLRCSPISGHKSVSWYQQVLGQGPQFIFQYYEKEERGRGNFPDRFSARQFPNYSSELNVNALLLGDSALYLCASSSTQSLAKNIQYFGAGTRLSVL.

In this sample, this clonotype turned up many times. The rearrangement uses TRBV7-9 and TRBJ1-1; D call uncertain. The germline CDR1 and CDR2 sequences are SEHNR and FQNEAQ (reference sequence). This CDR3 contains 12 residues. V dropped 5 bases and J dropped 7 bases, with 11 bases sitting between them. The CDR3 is CASSEYFGEAFF. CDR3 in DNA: TGTGCCAGCAGCGAGTATTTCGGTGAAGCTTTCTTT.

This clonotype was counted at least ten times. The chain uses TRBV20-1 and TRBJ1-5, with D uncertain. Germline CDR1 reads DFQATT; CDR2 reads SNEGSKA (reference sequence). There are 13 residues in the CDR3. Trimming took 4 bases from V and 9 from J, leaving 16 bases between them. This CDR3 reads CSAIENSLPPQHF. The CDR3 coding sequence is TGCAGTGCTATTGAGAACTCGCTTCCGCCCCAGCATTTT.

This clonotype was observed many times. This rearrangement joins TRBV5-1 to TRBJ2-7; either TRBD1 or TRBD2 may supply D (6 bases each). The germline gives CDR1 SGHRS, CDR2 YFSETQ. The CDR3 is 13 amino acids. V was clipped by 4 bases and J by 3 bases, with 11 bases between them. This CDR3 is CASSGGTLYEQYF. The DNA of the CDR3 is TGCGCCAGCAGCGGCGGGACACTCTACGAGCAGTACTTC.

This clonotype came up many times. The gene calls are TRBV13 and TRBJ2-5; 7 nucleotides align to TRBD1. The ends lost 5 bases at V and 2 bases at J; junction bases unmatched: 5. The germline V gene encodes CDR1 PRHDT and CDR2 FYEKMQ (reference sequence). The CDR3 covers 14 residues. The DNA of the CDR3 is TGTGCCAGCAGCGAAGGGGGCGGGCAAGAGACCCAGTACTTC. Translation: CASSEGGGQETQYF. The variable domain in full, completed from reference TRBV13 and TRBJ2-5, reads AAGVIQSPRHLIKEKRETATLKCYPIPRHDTVYWYQQGPGQDPQFLISFYEKMQSDKGSIPDRFSAQQFSDYHSELNMSSLELGDSALYFCASSEGGGQETQYFGPGTRLLVL.

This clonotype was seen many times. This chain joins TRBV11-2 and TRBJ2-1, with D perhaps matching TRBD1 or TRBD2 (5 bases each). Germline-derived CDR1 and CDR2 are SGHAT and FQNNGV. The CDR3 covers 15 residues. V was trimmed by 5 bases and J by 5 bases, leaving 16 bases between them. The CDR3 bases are TGTGCCAGCAGCGGAGTTCGGGGACGGAACAATGAGCAGTTCTTC. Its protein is CASSGVRGRNNEQFF.

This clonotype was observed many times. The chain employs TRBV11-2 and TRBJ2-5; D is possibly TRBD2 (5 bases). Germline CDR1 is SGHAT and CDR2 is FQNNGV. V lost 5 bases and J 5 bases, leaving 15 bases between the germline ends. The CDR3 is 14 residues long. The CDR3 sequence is CASSRSRGRETQYF. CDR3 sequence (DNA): TGTGCCAGCAGCCGATCCCGGGGTCGGGAGACCCAGTACTTC.

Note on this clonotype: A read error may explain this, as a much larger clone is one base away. CDR3 coding DNA: TGTGCCAGCAGTAAAGACAGCAAGGCCACCGGGGAGCTGTTTTTT. This translates into CASSKDSKATGELFF. The genes are TRBV6-5 and TRBJ2-2; maybe TRBD1 (5 bases). CDR1 is MNHEY and CDR2 is SVGAGI in the germline V gene. This CDR3 spans 15 amino acids. The V and J ends lost 5 bases and 4 bases respectively, with 14 bases between them.

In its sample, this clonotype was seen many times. CDR3 DNA sequence: TGCAGTGCTATTGTTACGGGGGCGAGGTACGAGCAGTACTTC. Translating gives CSAIVTGARYEQYF. The chain joins TRBV20-1 to TRBJ2-7, with D perhaps given as TRBD1 or TRBD2 (6 bases each). CDR1 is DFQATT, CDR2 SNEGSKA, per germline (reference sequence). The CDR3 covers 14 residues. V gave up 4 bases and J gave up 4 bases, with 17 bases separating them.

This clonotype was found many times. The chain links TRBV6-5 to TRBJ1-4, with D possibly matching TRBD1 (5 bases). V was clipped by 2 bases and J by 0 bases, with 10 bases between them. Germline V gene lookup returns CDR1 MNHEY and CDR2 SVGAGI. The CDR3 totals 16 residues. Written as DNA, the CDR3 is TGTGCCAGCAGTTACGGGGCGGCCGCAACTAATGAAAAACTGTTTTTT. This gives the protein CASSYGAAATNEKLFF.

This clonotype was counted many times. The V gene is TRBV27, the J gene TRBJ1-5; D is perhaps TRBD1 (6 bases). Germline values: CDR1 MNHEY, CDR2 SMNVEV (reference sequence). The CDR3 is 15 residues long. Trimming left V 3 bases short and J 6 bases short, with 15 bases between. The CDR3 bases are TGTGCCAGCAGTTTTGGCACAGGGTTCGGTCAGCCCCAGCATTTT. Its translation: CASSFGTGFGQPQHF.

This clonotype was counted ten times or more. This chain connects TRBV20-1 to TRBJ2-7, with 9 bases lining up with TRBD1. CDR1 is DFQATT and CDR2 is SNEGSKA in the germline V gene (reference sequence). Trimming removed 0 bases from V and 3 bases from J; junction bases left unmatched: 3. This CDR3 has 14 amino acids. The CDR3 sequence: CSARDGQGLYEQYF. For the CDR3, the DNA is TGCAGTGCTAGAGATGGACAGGGGCTCTACGAGCAGTACTTC.

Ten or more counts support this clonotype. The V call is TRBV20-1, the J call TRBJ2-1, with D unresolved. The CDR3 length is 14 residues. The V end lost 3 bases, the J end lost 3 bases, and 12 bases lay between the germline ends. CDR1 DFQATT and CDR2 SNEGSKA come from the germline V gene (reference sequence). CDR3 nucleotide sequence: TGCAGTGCTAGTGGAAGCGTTCTCTACAATGAGCAGTTCTTC. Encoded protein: CSASGSVLYNEQFF.

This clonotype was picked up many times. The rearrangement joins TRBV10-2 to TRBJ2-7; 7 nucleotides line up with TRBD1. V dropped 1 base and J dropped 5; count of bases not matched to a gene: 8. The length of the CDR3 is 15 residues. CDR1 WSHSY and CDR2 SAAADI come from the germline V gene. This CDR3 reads CASSEFVTGLNEQYF. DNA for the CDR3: TGCGCCAGCAGTGAGTTCGTGACAGGGTTGAACGAGCAGTACTTC.

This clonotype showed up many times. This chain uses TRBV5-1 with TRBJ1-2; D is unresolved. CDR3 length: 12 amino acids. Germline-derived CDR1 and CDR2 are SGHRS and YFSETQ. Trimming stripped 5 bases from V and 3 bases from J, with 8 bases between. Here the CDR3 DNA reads TGCGCCAGCAGGTCGGTGGACTATGGCTACACCTTC. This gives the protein CASRSVDYGYTF.

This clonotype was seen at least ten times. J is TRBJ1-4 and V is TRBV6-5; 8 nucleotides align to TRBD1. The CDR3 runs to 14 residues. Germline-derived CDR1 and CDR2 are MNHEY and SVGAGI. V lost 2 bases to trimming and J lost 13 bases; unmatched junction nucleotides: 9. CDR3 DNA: TGTGCCAGCAGTTACACCCTGGACAGGGAGGTACTGTTTTTT. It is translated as CASSYTLDREVLFF.

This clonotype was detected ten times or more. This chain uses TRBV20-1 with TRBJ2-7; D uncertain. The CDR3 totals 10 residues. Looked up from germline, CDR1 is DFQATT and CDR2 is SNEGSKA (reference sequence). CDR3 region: CILPEDEQYF. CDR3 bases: TGCATTTTACCCGAAGACGAGCAGTACTTC.

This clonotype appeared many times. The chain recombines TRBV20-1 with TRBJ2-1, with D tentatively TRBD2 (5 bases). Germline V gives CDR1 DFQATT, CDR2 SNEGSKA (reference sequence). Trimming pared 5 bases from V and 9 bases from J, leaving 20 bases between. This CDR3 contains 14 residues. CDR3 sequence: CSAQLMVGAGEQFF. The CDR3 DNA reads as TGCAGTGCTCAACTAATGGTGGGAGCAGGTGAGCAGTTCTTC.

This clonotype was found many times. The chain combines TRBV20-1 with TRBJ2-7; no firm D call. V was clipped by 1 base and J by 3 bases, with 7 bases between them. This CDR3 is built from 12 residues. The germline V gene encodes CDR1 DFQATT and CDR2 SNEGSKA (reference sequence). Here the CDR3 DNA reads TGCAGTGCTAGAGGCCTGCTCTACGAGCAGTACTTC. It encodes CSARGLLYEQYF.

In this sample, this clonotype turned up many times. The CDR3 loop is CASSDTRQGPYEQYF. CDR3 nucleotides: TGTGCCAGCAGTGATACTAGACAGGGCCCCTACGAGCAGTACTTC. This chain uses TRBV25-1 with TRBJ2-7, with 7 positions matching TRBD1. This CDR3 comprises 15 residues. Germline CDR1 is MGHDK and CDR2 is SYGVNS. Losses at the gene ends were 3 bases for V and 2 bases for J; bases not matched to a gene: 7.